Listed below are T cell receptor beta chains from one sample, sequenced in a study of T cell repertoires in cytomegalovirus infection. TCRdb passed the reads through MiXCR, listing each CDR3 protein once. This table holds a few hundred thousand distinct CDR3 sequences, over 7.5% found once. What was sequenced was PBMCs. The receptors here all came from a human donor in good health (CMV status not recorded). Some clones in this sample may be carry-over from other donors' samples. CDR3s include the opening cysteine and the closing phenylalanine or tryptophan. D genes are given only for firm matches. The size field is filled for only some rows; it gives once, few, many or a size class.

j_gene	v_gene	abundance	d_gene	CDR3aa	CDR3nt
TRBJ2-1	TRBV28	many	TRBD2	CASRAGGPGNEQFF	TGTGCCAGCAGGGCGGGAGGGCCGGGCAATGAGCAGTTCTTC
TRBJ2-2	TRBV7-3	NA	NA	CASSPTASNGELFF	TGTGCCAGCAGCCCGACAGCCTCTAACGGGGAGCTGTTTTTT
TRBJ2-1	TRBV19	NA	TRBD2	CASSAGLAVTYNEQFF	TGTGCCAGTAGCGCGGGACTAGCGGTTACCTACAATGAGCAGTTCTTC
TRBJ2-7	TRBV7-2	many	TRBD1	CASSPGTETFYEQYF	TGTGCCAGCAGCCCCGGGACAGAGACCTTCTACGAGCAGTACTTC
TRBJ1-2	TRBV28	NA	NA	CASSLADGRANYGYTF	TGTGCCAGCAGTTTAGCGGATGGCAGGGCTAACTATGGCTACACCTTC
TRBJ1-5	TRBV28	many	NA	CASTPPGVPQPQHF	TGTGCCAGCACCCCCCCGGGGGTTCCTCAGCCCCAGCATTTT
TRBJ1-1	TRBV2	NA	NA	CASSDPTAIGTEAFF	TGTGCCAGCAGTGACCCGACAGCCATTGGCACTGAAGCTTTCTTT
TRBJ2-7	TRBV20-1	few	NA	CSAREERGRYEQYF	TGCAGTGCTAGAGAGGAGAGAGGTCGATACGAGCAGTACTTC
TRBJ1-2	TRBV27	many	NA	CASSSSAGGYGGYTF	TGTGCCAGCAGTTCATCCGCGGGGGGATACGGTGGCTACACCTTC
TRBJ2-7	TRBV2	few	TRBD1	CASRVQGANSYEQYF	TGTGCCAGCAGGGTCCAGGGGGCCAACTCCTACGAGCAGTACTTC
TRBJ1-4	TRBV7-9	many	NA	CASSLNFEKLFF	TGTGCCAGCAGCCTTAATTTTGAAAAACTGTTTTTT
TRBJ1-2	TRBV3-1	NA	TRBD1	CASSQMRQGYYGYTF	TGTGCCAGCAGCCAGATGAGACAGGGGTACTATGGCTACACCTTC
TRBJ2-7	TRBV28	NA	NA	CASSLISGASYEQYF	TGTGCCAGCAGTTTAATTTCAGGGGCCAGCTACGAGCAGTACTTC
TRBJ2-7	TRBV7-2	many	TRBD1	CASSLALGQGTYEQYF	TGTGCCAGCAGCTTAGCGCTGGGACAGGGCACCTACGAGCAGTACTTC
TRBJ1-2	TRBV7-6	NA	NA	CASSLTPEPRYTF	TGTGCCAGCAGCTTAACCCCAGAGCCACGTTACACCTTC
TRBJ2-7	TRBV27	few	NA	CASSLRPYYEQYF	TGTGCCAGCAGCCTTAGGCCCTACTACGAGCAGTACTTC
TRBJ2-3	TRBV7-2	many	TRBD2	CASSSPSGKWGTDTQYF	TGTGCCAGCAGCTCTCCTAGCGGAAAATGGGGCACAGATACGCAGTATTTT
TRBJ2-5	TRBV7-2	few	NA	CASSLQLPDLGQYF	TGTGCCAGCAGCCTACAGCTGCCTGACTTAGGCCAGTACTTC
TRBJ1-1	TRBV20-1	many	TRBD1	CSASPDRGATEAFF	TGCAGTGCTTCTCCGGACAGGGGAGCCACTGAAGCTTTCTTT
TRBJ1-1	TRBV10-3	many	NA	CAISEQGRNTEAFF	TGTGCCATCAGTGAACAGGGAAGGAACACTGAAGCTTTCTTT
TRBJ1-2	TRBV7-8	NA	NA	CASSSSSWGGGNGYTF	TGTGCCAGCAGCTCAAGTTCCTGGGGGGGAGGGAATGGCTACACCTTC
TRBJ2-1	TRBV7-2	many	TRBD1	CASSLIRGLGSYNEQFF	TGTGCCAGCAGCTTAATCAGGGGGCTAGGCTCCTACAATGAGCAGTTCTTC
TRBJ2-5	TRBV27	NA	TRBD2	CASSRGRGGEKAQYF	TGTGCCAGCAGTAGAGGGCGGGGGGGGGAAAAGGCCCAGTACTTC
TRBJ1-5	TRBV30	few	NA	CAWSVSGNQPQHF	TGTGCCTGGAGTGTATCAGGGAACCAGCCCCAGCATTTT
TRBJ1-1	TRBV20-1	few	NA	CSARDIFNTEAFF	TGCAGTGCTAGAGATATCTTCAACACTGAAGCTTTCTTT
TRBJ1-1	TRBV12-3/TRBV12-4	many	NA	CASSRAAEAFF	TGTGCCAGCAGCAGGGCCGCTGAAGCTTTCTTT
TRBJ2-3	TRBV7-8	many	TRBD2	CASSLQQTSRGAQYF	TGTGCCAGCAGCCTCCAACAGACTAGTCGGGGGGCGCAGTATTTT
TRBJ1-6	TRBV12-3/TRBV12-4	many	TRBD1	CASSLEGAVSPLHF	TGTGCCAGCAGTTTAGAGGGGGCAGTCTCACCCCTCCACTTT
TRBJ2-6	TRBV19	many	NA	CASRLSFGGSGANVLTF	TGTGCCAGTAGATTGTCTTTCGGAGGGTCAGGGGCCAACGTCCTGACTTTC
TRBJ1-3	TRBV28	few	TRBD1	CASLTGASGNTIYF	TGTGCCAGTTTGACAGGGGCATCTGGAAACACCATATATTTT
TRBJ2-6	TRBV20-1	few	NA	CSARDRNSGANVLTF	TGCAGTGCTAGAGATCGGAACTCTGGGGCCAACGTCCTGACTTTC
TRBJ2-7	TRBV6-2/TRBV6-3	few	TRBD2	CASSYGLAGPDEQYF	TGTGCCAGCAGTTACGGACTAGCGGGACCCGACGAGCAGTACTTC
TRBJ2-1	TRBV27	NA	TRBD2	CASSFGLAGGRSGDEQFF	TGTGCCAGCAGTTTCGGCCTAGCGGGAGGAAGATCCGGGGATGAGCAGTTCTTC
TRBJ2-7	TRBV20-1	few	TRBD1	CSAIQGQNEQYF	TGCAGTGCTATACAGGGACAGAACGAGCAGTACTTC
TRBJ2-1	TRBV7-2	many	TRBD2	CASSGLAGRYNEQFF	TGTGCCAGCAGCGGACTAGCGGGGAGATACAATGAGCAGTTCTTC
TRBJ2-2	TRBV12-3/TRBV12-4	NA	NA	CASSLGGTSSGELFF	TGTGCCAGCAGTTTAGGGGGGACGTCAAGCGGGGAGCTGTTTTTT
TRBJ2-3	TRBV7-6	many	NA	CASSNSVTDTQYF	TGTGCCAGCAGCAATAGCGTTACAGATACGCAGTATTTT
TRBJ1-2	TRBV27	many	NA	CASSDGIYGYTF	TGTGCCAGCAGCGACGGTATCTATGGCTACACCTTC
TRBJ1-2	TRBV6-5	few	NA	CASSLDGSALTNYGYTF	TGTGCCAGCAGTTTAGACGGGTCCGCTTTGACTAACTATGGCTACACCTTC
TRBJ2-2	TRBV7-8	many	NA	CASSHRWGTPSGTGELFF	TGTGCCAGCAGCCACCGTTGGGGAACCCCCAGTGGCACCGGGGAGCTGTTTTTT